Listed below are T cell receptor beta chains from one sample, sequenced in a study of T cell responses to AZD1222 COVID-19 vaccine. TCRdb keeps only in-frame clones here, not all; method: immunoSEQ multiplex PCR. Of roughly 80,000 clones in the sample, approximately 90% were seen once. The sequences come from peripheral blood, collected on day 0 of MenACWY control vaccination. The source is an adult in good health. CDR3s include the opening cysteine and the closing phenylalanine or tryptophan. The D gene is left open where the match is weak. Only part of the rows carry a size: once, few, many, or a class if the clone is expanded.

d_gene	v_gene	j_gene	abundance	CDR3nt	CDR3aa
TRBD2	TRBV10-3	TRBJ2-7	NA	TGTGCCATCAATCCCGGGACTAGCGTTTACGAGCAGTACTTC	CAINPGTSVYEQYF
TRBD1	TRBV2	TRBJ1-2	NA	TGTGCCCCATCGGGTCCCATTGACAGGGAAGGAGACTATGGCTACACCTTC	CAPSGPIDREGDYGYTF
NA	TRBV9	TRBJ1-3	NA	TGTGCCAGCAGCGGCCTGACCGGAGGTTTTGGAAACACCATATATTTT	CASSGLTGGFGNTIYF
TRBD1	TRBV9	TRBJ1-5	NA	TGTGCCAGCAGCGTAGGCCAGGGGGGAAATCAGCCCCAGCATTTT	CASSVGQGGNQPQHF
TRBD1	TRBV6-5	TRBJ2-7	NA	TGTGCCAGCAGTTCACAGGGGAAGTCCCCCTACGAGCAGTACTTC	CASSSQGKSPYEQYF
TRBD2	TRBV29-1	TRBJ2-1	NA	TGCAGCGCCGCCGGGACTAGCGCAGCTCGCTCCTACAATGAGCAGTTCTTC	CSAAGTSAARSYNEQFF
TRBD2	TRBV6-5	TRBJ2-7	NA	TGTGCCAGCAGTCACCCACGACTAGCGGGTTACGAGCAGTACTTC	CASSHPRLAGYEQYF
NA	TRBV7-2	TRBJ2-7	NA	TGTGCCAGCAGCTTAGGACGGCAATACGAGCAGTACTTC	CASSLGRQYEQYF
TRBD1	TRBV6-5	TRBJ2-3	NA	TGTGCCAGCAGTTATTGGACAGGGACGGACACAGATACGCAGTATTTT	CASSYWTGTDTDTQYF
NA	TRBV20-1	TRBJ2-1	NA	TGCAGTGCTAGTATAGCCAATGAGCAGTTCTTC	CSASIANEQFF
NA	TRBV7-9	TRBJ1-6	NA	TGTGCCAGCACCTTTGGGCCCGGGACGGAGAATTCACCCCTCCACTTT	CASTFGPGTENSPLHF
NA	TRBV28	TRBJ2-5	once	TGTGCCAGCAGTTACAGGATCGAAGAGACCCAGTACTTC	CASSYRIEETQYF
NA	TRBV6-5	TRBJ2-7	NA	TGTGCCAGCAGTTACTCGATACGGGGGGAGCAGTACTTC	CASSYSIRGEQYF
NA	TRBV7-8	TRBJ1-5	NA	TGTGCCAGCAGCCCTACTCGGGACACCTATCAGCCCCAGCATTTT	CASSPTRDTYQPQHF
NA	TRBV29-1	TRBJ1-2	NA	TGCAGCGTTGAAGATCGGGTGAACTATGGCTACACCTTC	CSVEDRVNYGYTF
NA	TRBV19	TRBJ1-6	once	TGTGCCAGTAGTGCGGATTCCCATAATTCACCCCTCCACTTT	CASSADSHNSPLHF
NA	TRBV9	TRBJ2-1	NA	TGTGCCAGCAGCGTAGAGGTCAGGCGGAATGAGCAGTTCTTC	CASSVEVRRNEQFF
TRBD1	TRBV6-5	TRBJ1-2	NA	TGTGCCAGCAGTTACGCCCGGGACAGCATCGGCTACACCTTC	CASSYARDSIGYTF
NA	TRBV5-4	TRBJ2-1	NA	TGTGCCAGCACCCCTAGGGGCTACAATGAGCAGTTCTTC	CASTPRGYNEQFF
NA	TRBV30	TRBJ1-1	NA	TGTGCCTGGAGGCAAAGGGTTGAAGCTTTCTTT	CAWRQRVEAFF
TRBD1	TRBV28	TRBJ2-3	NA	TGTGCCAGCAGTTTTCCGGACAGGGCAACAGATACGCAGTATTTT	CASSFPDRATDTQYF
TRBD1	TRBV15	TRBJ2-7	NA	TGTGCCACCAGCAGAGATCCGAGGACAGGCTACGAGCAGTACTTC	CATSRDPRTGYEQYF
NA	TRBV19	TRBJ1-1	NA	TGTGCCAGTAGTATCTCCCAGCTCGCTGAAGCTTTCTTT	CASSISQLAEAFF
NA	TRBV7-9	TRBJ1-3	NA	TGTGCCAGCTCTCTCGGCGGGCTGGTCTCTGGAAACACCATATATTTT	CASSLGGLVSGNTIYF
NA	TRBV15	TRBJ1-1	NA	TGTGCCACCAGCAGAGTAACACCGGCTGAAGCTTTCTTT	CATSRVTPAEAFF
TRBD2	TRBV15	TRBJ2-7	NA	TGTGCCACCAGCAGCCTAGCGGGAGCCGAGCAGTACTTC	CATSSLAGAEQYF
TRBD1	TRBV5-1	TRBJ1-5	once	TGCGCCAGCAGCCCCGTACCCAGGGGGAGCAATCAGCCCCAGCATTTT	CASSPVPRGSNQPQHF
NA	TRBV5-1	TRBJ1-1	NA	TGCGCCAGCAGCTTGGGGATCTTATCGAACACTGAAGCTTTCTTT	CASSLGILSNTEAFF
NA	TRBV7-2	TRBJ1-5	NA	TGTGCCAGCAGCTTAGCGGGCACGGAATACAATCAGCCCCAGCATTTT	CASSLAGTEYNQPQHF
NA	TRBV5-6	TRBJ1-5	NA	TGTGCCAGCAGCTTGTTTTGGGGGAATCAGCCCCAGCATTTT	CASSLFWGNQPQHF
NA	TRBV28	TRBJ1-1	NA	TGTGCCAGCAGTTTACTATCCTACACTGAAGCTTTCTTT	CASSLLSYTEAFF